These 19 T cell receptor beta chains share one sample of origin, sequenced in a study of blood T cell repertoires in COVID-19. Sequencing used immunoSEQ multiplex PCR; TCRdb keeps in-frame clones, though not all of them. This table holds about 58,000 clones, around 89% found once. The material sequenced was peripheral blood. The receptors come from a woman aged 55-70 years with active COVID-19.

Here the CDR3 reads CATSDGWSIGGGYTF. The CDR3 DNA is TGTGCCACCAGTGATGGTTGGTCCATCGGTGGTGGCTACACCTTC. This sequence joins TRBV24-1 and TRBJ1-2; no definite D call. The length of the CDR3 is 15 residues. The V gene's germline CDR1 is KGHDR and CDR2 SFDVKD. V shed 3 bases and J shed 7 bases, with 17 bases lying between them.

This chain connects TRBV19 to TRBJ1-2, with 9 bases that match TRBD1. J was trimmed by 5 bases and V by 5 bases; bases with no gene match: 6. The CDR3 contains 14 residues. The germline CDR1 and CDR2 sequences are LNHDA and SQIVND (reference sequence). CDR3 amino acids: CASSVGGTGYGYTF. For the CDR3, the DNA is TGTGCCAGTAGTGTCGGTGGGACAGGGTATGGCTACACCTTC.

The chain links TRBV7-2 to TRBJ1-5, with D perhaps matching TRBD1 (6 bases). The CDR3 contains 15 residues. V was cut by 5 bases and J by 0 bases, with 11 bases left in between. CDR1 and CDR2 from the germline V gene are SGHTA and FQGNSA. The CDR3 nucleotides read TGTGCCAGCAGCCCAGGGACACTTAGCAATCAGCCCCAGCATTTT. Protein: CASSPGTLSNQPQHF.

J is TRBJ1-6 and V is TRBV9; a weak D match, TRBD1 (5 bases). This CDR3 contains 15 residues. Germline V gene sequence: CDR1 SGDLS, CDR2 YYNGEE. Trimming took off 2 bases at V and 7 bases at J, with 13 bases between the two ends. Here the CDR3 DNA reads TGTGCCAGCAGCGTGAAGGCAGGGCCAAATTCACCCCTCCACTTT. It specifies CASSVKAGPNSPLHF.

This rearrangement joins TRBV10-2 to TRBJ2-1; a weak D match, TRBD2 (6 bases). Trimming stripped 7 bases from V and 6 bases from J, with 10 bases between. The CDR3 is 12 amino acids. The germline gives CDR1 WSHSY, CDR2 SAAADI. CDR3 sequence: CASTGGTNEQFF. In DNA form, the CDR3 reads TGCGCCAGCACTGGGGGGACCAATGAGCAGTTCTTC.

CDR3 sequence reads: CASSFPRDRDLNEQFF. The CDR3 nucleotides are TGTGCCAGCAGCTTTCCCCGGGACAGGGATTTGAATGAGCAGTTCTTC. This chain uses TRBV21-1 with TRBJ2-1; whether TRBD1, the table's D call, matches the DNA was not checked. TRBV21-1 is a pseudogene locus. The CDR3 spans 16 residues.

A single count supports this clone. CDR3 sequence reads: CASSQVRYEQFF. CDR3 coding DNA: TGTGCCAGCAGCCAAGTCAGGTATGAGCAGTTCTTC. This chain uses TRBV3-1 (or the pseudogene TRBV3-2) with TRBJ2-1; D is unclear. This CDR3 has 12 amino acids. CDR1 and CDR2 from the germline V gene are LGHDT and YNNKEL (reference sequence). With 1 base removed from V and 8 bases from J, the gap between germline ends came to 6 bases.

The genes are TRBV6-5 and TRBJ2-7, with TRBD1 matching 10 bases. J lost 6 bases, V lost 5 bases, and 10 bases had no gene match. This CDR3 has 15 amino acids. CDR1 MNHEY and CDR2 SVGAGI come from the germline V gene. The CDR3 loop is CASSRGQGEIFEQYF. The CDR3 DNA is TGTGCCAGCAGTCGCGGACAGGGGGAAATATTCGAGCAGTACTTC.

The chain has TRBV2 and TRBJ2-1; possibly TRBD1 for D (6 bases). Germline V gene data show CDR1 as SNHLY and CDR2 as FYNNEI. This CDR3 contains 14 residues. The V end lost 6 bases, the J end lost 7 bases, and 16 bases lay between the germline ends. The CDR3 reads CASSPGRGWNEQFF. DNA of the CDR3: TGTGCCAGCAGCCCGGGCAGGGGATGGAATGAGCAGTTCTTC.

The CDR3 sequence: CASSKLLTDTQYF. DNA of the CDR3: TGCGCCAGCAGCAAACTCCTCACAGATACGCAGTATTTT. This chain links TRBV5-1 with TRBJ2-3; D not certain. Germline CDR1 SGHRS, CDR2 YFSETQ. V shed 4 bases and J shed 2 bases, with 8 bases lying between them. This CDR3 spans 13 amino acids.

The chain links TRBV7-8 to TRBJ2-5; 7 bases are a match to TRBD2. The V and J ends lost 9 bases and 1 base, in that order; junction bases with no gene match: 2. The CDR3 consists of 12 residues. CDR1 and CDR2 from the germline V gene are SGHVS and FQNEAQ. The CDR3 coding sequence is TGTGCCAGTAGCGGGCGCCAAGAGACCCAGTACTTC. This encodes CASSGRQETQYF.

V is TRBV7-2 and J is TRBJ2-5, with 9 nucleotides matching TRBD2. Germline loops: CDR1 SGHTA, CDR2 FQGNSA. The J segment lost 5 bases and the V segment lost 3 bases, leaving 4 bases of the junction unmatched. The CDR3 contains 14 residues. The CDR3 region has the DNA TGTGCCAGCAGCTTGAGGACTAGCGACGAGACCCAGTACTTC. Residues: CASSLRTSDETQYF. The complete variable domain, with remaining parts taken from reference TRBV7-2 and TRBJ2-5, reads GAGVSQSPSNKVTEKGKDVELRCDPISGHTALYWYRQSLGQGLEFLIYFQGNSAPDKSGLPSDRFSAERTGGSVSTLTIQRTQQEDSAVYLCASSLRTSDETQYFGPGTRLLVL.

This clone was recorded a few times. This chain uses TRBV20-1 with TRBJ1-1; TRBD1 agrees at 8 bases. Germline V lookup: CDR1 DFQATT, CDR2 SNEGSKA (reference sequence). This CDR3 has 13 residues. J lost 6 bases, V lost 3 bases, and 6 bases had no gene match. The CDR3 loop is CSASVRGRSEAFF. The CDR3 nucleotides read TGCAGTGCTAGTGTCAGGGGGCGGTCTGAAGCTTTCTTT.

The CDR3 protein is CASSITGSTEAFF. For the CDR3, the DNA is TGTGCCAGCAGCATCACAGGGAGCACTGAAGCTTTCTTT. The chain is built from TRBV5-5 and TRBJ1-1; TRBD1 might be the D (6 bases). Trimming cost V 4 bases and J 4 bases, with 11 bases left between them. The CDR3 is 13 amino acids. CDR1 and CDR2 from the germline V gene are SGHKS and YYEKEE (reference sequence).

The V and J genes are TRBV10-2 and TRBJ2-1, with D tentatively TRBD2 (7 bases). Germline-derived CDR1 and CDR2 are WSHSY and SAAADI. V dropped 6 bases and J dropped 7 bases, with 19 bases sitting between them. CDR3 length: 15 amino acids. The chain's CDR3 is CASREGGGPGNEQFF. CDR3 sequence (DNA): TGCGCCAGCAGGGAGGGGGGGGGCCCCGGGAATGAGCAGTTCTTC.

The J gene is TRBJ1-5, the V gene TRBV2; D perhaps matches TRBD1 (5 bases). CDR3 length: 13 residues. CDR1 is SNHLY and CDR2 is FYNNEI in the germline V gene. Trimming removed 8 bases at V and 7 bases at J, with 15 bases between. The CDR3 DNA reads TGTGCCAGCGGGCGGCGGGACTGGCAGCCCCAGCATTTT. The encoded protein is CASGRRDWQPQHF.

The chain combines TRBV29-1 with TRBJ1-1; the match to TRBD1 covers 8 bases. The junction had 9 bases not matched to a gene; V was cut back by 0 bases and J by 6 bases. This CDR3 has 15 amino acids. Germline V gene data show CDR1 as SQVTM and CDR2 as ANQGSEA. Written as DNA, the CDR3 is TGCAGCGTTGAAGAAGGCTCAGGGGGCCAGTCTGAAGCTTTCTTT. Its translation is CSVEEGSGGQSEAFF.

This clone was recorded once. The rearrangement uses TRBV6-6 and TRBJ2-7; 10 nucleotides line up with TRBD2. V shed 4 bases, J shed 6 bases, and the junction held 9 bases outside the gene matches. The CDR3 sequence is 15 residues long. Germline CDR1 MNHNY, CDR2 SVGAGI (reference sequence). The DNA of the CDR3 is TGTGCCAGCAGTTCTAGCGGGGGCTTGAGGTCCGAGCAGTACTTC. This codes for CASSSSGGLRSEQYF.

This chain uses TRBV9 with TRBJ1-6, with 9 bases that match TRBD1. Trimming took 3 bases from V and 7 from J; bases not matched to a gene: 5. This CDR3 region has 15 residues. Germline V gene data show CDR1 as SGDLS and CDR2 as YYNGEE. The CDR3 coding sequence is TGTGCCAGCAGCGGACAGGGGGGGACCAATTCACCCCTCCACTTT. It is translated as CASSGQGGTNSPLHF.